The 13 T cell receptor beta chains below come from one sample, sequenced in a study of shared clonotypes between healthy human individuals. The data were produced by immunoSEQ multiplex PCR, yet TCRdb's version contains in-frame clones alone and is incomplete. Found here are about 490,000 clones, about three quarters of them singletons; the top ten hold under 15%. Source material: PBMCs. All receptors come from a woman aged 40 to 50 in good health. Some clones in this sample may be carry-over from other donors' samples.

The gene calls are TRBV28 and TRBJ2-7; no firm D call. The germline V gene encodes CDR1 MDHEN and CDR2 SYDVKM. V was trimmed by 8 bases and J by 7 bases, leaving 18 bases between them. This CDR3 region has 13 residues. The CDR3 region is CASQDGYRWEQYF. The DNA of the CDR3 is TGTGCCAGCCAAGACGGGTACCGTTGGGAGCAGTACTTC.

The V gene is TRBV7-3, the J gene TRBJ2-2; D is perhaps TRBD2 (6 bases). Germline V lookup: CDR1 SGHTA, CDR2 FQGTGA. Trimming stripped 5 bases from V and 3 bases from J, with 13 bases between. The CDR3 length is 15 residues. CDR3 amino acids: CASSATGGYTGELFF. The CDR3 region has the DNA TGTGCCAGCAGCGCAACCGGGGGTTACACCGGGGAGCTGTTTTTT.

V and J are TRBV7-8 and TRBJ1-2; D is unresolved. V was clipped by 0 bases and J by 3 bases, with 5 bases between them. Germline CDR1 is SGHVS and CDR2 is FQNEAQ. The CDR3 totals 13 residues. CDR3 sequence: CASSLASHYGYTF. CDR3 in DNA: TGTGCCAGCAGCTTAGCTAGTCACTATGGCTACACCTTC.

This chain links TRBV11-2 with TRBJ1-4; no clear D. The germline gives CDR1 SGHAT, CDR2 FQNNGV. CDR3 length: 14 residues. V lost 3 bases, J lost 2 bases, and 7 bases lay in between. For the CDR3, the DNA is TGTGCCAGCAGCTTTCGCGGGACTAATGAAAAACTGTTTTTT. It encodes CASSFRGTNEKLFF.

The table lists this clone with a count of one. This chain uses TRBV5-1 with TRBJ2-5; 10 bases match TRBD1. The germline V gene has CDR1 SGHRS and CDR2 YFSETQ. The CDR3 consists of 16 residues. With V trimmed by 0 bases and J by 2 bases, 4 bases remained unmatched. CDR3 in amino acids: CASSLADRGPQETQYF. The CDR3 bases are TGCGCCAGCAGCTTGGCAGACAGGGGGCCTCAAGAGACCCAGTACTTC. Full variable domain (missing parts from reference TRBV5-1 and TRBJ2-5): KAGVTQTPRYLIKTRGQQVTLSCSPISGHRSVSWYQQTPGQGLQFLFEYFSETQRNKGNFPGRFSGRQFSNSRSEMNVSTLELGDSALYLCASSLADRGPQETQYFGPGTRLLVL.

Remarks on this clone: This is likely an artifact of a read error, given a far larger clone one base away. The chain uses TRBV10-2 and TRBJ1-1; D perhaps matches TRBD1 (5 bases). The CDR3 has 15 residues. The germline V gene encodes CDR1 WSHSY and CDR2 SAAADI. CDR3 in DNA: TGCGCCTCGGGGGAGGCGGACCGTCGGGGTCCTGAAGCTCTCTTT. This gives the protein CASGEADRRGPEALF.

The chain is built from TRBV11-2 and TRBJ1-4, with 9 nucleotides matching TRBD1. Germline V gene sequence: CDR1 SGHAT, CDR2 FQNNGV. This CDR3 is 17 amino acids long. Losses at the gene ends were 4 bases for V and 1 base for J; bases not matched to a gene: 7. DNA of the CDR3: TGTGCCAGCAGCTCCTACAGGGGGCGAGTAACTAATGAAAAACTGTTTTTT. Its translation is CASSSYRGRVTNEKLFF. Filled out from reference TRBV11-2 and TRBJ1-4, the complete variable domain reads EAGVAQSPRYKIIEKRQSVAFWCNPISGHATLYWYQQILGQGPKLLIQFQNNGVVDDSQLPKDRFSAERLKGVDSTLKIQPAKLEDSAVYLCASSSYRGRVTNEKLFFGSGTQLSVL.

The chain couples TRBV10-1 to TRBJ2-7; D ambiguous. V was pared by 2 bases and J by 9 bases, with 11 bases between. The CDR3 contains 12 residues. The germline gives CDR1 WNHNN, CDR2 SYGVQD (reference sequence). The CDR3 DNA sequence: TGCGCCAGCAGTGAGGACCCGCTCGTGCAGTACTTC. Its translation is CASSEDPLVQYF.

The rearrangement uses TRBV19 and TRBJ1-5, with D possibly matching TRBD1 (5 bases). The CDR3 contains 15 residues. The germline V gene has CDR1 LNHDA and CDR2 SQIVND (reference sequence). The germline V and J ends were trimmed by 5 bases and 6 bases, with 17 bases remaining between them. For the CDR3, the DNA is TGTGCCAGTAGTCTTCCAGGGCCGTGGCGTCAGCCCCAGCATTTT. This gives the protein CASSLPGPWRQPQHF.

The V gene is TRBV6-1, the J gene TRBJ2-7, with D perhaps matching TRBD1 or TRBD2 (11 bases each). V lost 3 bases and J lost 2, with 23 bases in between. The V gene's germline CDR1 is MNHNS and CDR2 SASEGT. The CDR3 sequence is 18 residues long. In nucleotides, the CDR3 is TGTGCCAGCAGTGAGGGACAGGGGGGACTAGCGGCGCCCTACGAGCAGTACTTC. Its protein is CASSEGQGGLAAPYEQYF.

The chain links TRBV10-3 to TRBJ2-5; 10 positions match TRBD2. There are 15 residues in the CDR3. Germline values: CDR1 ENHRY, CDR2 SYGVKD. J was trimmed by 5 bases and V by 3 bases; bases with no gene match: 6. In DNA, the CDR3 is TGTGCCATCAGTGACCCCGGGACTAGCGACGAGACCCAGTACTTC. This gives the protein CAISDPGTSDETQYF.

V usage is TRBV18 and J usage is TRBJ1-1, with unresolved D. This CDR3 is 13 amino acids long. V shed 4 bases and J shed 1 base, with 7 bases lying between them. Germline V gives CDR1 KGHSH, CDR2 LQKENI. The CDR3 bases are TGTGCCAGCTCACTTCGGGGGAACACTGAAGCTTTCTTT. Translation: CASSLRGNTEAFF.

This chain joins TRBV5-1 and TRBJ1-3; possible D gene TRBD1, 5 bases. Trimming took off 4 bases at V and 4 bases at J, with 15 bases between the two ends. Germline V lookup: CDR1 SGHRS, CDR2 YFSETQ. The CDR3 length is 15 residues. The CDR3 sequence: CASSPGGTYGNTIYF. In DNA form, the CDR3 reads TGCGCCAGCAGCCCCGGGGGGACTTACGGAAACACCATATATTTT. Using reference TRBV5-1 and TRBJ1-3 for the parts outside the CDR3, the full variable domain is KAGVTQTPRYLIKTRGQQVTLSCSPISGHRSVSWYQQTPGQGLQFLFEYFSETQRNKGNFPGRFSGRQFSNSRSEMNVSTLELGDSALYLCASSPGGTYGNTIYFGEGSWLTVV.